This T cell receptor beta chain was sequenced for a study of T-cell memory formation after mild COVID-19. The overall study: The TCR clusters were mostly specific to one donor.

Study findings and constraints: Clones that got smaller from day 15 to 85 had even CD4/CD8, while clones growing later tipped toward CD4+. Pre-infection memory held some responding clones, suggesting pre-existing cross-reactive T cells responded.

This clonotype was recorded a few times. What it binds is unknown. The germline gives CDR1 MGHRA, CDR2 YSYEKL. With 3 bases removed from V and 0 bases from J, the gap between germline ends came to 9 bases. This CDR3 region has 14 residues. Constant-segment primers and 5'RACE yielded cDNA libraries for TCR alpha and TCR beta, each carrying sample barcodes and UMIs. TCRdb re-derived calls from the 5' RACE reads in MiXCR, one entry per CDR3 protein. Among 350,000 to 450,000 distinct CDR3 sequences listed, 20% to 25% were seen once. The chain combines TRBV4-1 with TRBJ2-7; D is ambiguous. The clonotype originates from an adult woman who had mild COVID-19 (a few samples of this study predate the infection). Cell type and time point are not known. Specimen: PBMCs or a T cell subset sorted from them (not recorded which). The CDR3 DNA sequence: TGCGCCAGCAGCCAGGCTGAAAGCTCCTACGAGCAGTACTTC. It codes for CASSQAESSYEQYF.